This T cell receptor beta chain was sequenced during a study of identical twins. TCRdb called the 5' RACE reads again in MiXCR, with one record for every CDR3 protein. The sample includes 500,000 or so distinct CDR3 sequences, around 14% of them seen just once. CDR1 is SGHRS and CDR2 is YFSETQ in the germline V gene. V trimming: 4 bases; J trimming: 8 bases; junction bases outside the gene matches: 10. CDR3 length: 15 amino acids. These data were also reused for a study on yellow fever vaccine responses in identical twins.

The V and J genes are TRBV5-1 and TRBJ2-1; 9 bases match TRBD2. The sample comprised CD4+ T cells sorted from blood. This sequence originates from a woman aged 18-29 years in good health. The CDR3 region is CASSKGLANGDEQFF. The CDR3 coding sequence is TGCGCCAGCAGCAAGGGACTAGCCAACGGGGATGAGCAGTTCTTC. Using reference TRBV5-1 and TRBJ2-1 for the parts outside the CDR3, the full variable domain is KAGVTQTPRYLIKTRGQQVTLSCSPISGHRSVSWYQQTPGQGLQFLFEYFSETQRNKGNFPGRFSGRQFSNSRSEMNVSTLELGDSALYLCASSKGLANGDEQFFGPGTRLTVL.